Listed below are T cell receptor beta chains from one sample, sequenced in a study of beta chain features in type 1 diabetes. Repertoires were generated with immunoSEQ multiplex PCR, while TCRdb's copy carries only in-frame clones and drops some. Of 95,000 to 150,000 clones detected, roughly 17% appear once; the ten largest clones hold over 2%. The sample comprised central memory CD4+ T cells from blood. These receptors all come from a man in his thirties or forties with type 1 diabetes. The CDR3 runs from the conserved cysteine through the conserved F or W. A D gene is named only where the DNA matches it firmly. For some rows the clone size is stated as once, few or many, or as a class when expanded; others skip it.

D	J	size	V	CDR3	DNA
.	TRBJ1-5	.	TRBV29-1	CSVGRGDGQPQHF	TGCAGCGTTGGGAGAGGGGATGGTCAGCCCCAGCATTTT
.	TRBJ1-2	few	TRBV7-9	CASSQDIGWAYGYTF	TGCGCCAGCAGCCAAGATATAGGGTGGGCCTATGGCTACACCTTC
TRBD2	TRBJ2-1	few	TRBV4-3	CASSPGTRDYNEQFF	TGCGCCAGCAGCCCGGGGACTAGAGACTACAATGAGCAGTTCTTC
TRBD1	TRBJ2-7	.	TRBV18	CASSPRQGNLEQYF	TGTGCCAGCTCACCAAGACAGGGAAATCTCGAGCAGTACTTC
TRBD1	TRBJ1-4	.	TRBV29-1	CSVRRDSNEKLFF	TGCAGCGTTAGGCGGGACAGTAATGAAAAACTGTTTTTT
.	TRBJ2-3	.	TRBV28	CASGGPDTQYF	TGTGCCAGCGGGGGGCCTGATACGCAGTATTTT
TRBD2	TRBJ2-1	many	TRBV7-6	CASSFSSGGLSEQFF	TGTGCCAGCAGCTTTTCTAGCGGGGGATTAAGTGAGCAGTTCTTC
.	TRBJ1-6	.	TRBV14	CASSQDRGRHHF	TGTGCCAGCAGCCAAGACCGTGGACGGCATCACTTT
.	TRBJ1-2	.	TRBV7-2	CASSYAWTELYGYTF	TGTGCCAGCAGCTATGCCTGGACGGAACTATATGGCTACACCTTC
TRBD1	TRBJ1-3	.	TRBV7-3	CASSLTGISGNTIYF	TGTGCCAGCAGCTTGACAGGGATCTCTGGAAACACCATATATTTT
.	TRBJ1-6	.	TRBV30	CAWSIGFGNSPLHF	TGTGCCTGGAGTATAGGGTTTGGTAATTCACCCCTCCACTTT
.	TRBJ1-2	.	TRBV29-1	CSVDSLAYGYTF	TGCAGCGTTGATTCCCTGGCCTATGGCTACACCTTC
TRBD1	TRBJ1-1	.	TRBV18	CASSQGQGANTEAFF	TGTGCCAGCTCACAGGGACAGGGGGCGAACACTGAAGCTTTCTTT
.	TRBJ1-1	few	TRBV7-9	CASSLMGNMNTEAFF	TGTGCCAGCAGCTTAATGGGCAACATGAACACTGAAGCTTTCTTT
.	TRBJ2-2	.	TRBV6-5	CASTRGGTGELFF	TGTGCCAGCACCAGGGGGGGGACCGGGGAGCTGTTTTTT
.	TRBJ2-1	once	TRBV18	CATSPIPGSGNEQFF	TGTGCCACCTCACCAATCCCAGGGAGTGGGAATGAGCAGTTCTTC
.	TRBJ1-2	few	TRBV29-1	CSAQKLQGPTNYGYTF	TGCAGCGCTCAAAAATTACAGGGTCCCACTAACTATGGCTACACCTTC
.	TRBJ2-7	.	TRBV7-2	CASSFPPKSEQYF	TGTGCCAGCAGCTTTCCCCCAAAATCCGAGCAGTACTTC
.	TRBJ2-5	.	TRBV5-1	CASSLWGEQETQYF	TGCGCCAGCAGCTTGTGGGGGGAGCAAGAGACCCAGTACTTC
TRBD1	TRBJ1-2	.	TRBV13	CASSLALGQEGYTF	TGTGCCAGCAGCTTAGCCCTTGGACAGGAGGGCTACACCTTC
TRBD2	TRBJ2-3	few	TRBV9	CASSATLSGETDTQYF	TGTGCCAGCAGCGCCACCCTTAGCGGGGAAACAGATACGCAGTATTTT
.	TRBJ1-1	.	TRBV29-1	CSVGRGNLNTEAFF	TGCAGCGTTGGGCGGGGTAATCTGAACACTGAAGCTTTCTTT
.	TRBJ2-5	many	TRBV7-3	CASSSRGTATQYF	TGTGCCAGCAGCTCCCGTGGGACGGCGACCCAGTACTTC